The TCR beta chain under discussion was sequenced for a study of blood T cell repertoires in COVID-19. The overall study: The samples span acute and convalescent COVID-19 from the United States, Italy and Spain. PBMCs, B-cell-depleted T cells, or T cells provided the cDNA or gDNA that made up the material.

Per the study methods: Using reference gene primer amplification, nucleated cell counts were estimated. Produced via immunoSEQ multiplex PCR; TCRdb's table is partial and in-frame only. V, J and clone size are taken as reported in that table, and D and trimming were inferred from the DNA itself. The sample has roughly 30,000 clones; 78% are singletons. V was cut by 3 bases and J by 5 bases, with 8 bases left in between. Germline V gene lookup returns CDR1 LNHDA and CDR2 SQIVND (reference sequence). The CDR3 length is 13 residues. Sequenced: peripheral blood. The TCR was taken from an older woman with acute or convalescent COVID-19. The rearrangement joins TRBV19 to TRBJ1-5; D gene unclear. CDR3 loop: CASSIDSDQPQHF. DNA of the CDR3: TGTGCCAGTAGTATTGACTCCGATCAGCCCCAGCATTTT.